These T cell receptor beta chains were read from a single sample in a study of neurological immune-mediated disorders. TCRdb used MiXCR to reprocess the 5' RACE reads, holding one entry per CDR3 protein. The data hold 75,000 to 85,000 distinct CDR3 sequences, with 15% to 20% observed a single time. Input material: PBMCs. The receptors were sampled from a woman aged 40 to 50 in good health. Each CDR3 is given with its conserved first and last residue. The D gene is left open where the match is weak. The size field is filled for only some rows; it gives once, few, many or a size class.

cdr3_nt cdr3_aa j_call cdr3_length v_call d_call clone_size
TGTGCCAGCAGCGACAGGGGCGGGTTAGCCAAAAACATTCAGTACTTC CASSDRGGLAKNIQYF TRBJ2-4 16 TRBV5-6 TRBD1 many
TGTGCCAGCAGACGGGGTTTATACAATGAGCAGTTCTTC CASRRGLYNEQFF TRBJ2-1 13 TRBV6-5 NA once
TGTGCCAGCAGCTGGGGGCGGACAGGGGGCGCCTACAATGAGCAGTTCTTC CASSWGRTGGAYNEQFF TRBJ2-1 17 TRBV7-9 TRBD1 many
TGTGCCAGCAGCCAAGATATCGGGACATCCTACAATGAGCAGTTCTTC CASSQDIGTSYNEQFF TRBJ2-1 16 TRBV4-2 NA many
TGTGCCAGCAGTATTCAAATCGGGACAGGGCACTATGGCTACACCTTC CASSIQIGTGHYGYTF TRBJ1-2 16 TRBV12-3/TRBV12-4 TRBD1 once
TGTGCCAGCAGCTTAGTTCCGGGGGGCCTTAACACCGGGGAGCTGTTTTTT CASSLVPGGLNTGELFF TRBJ2-2 17 TRBV7-2 NA many
TGCGCCAGCAGCTTGGATGTTAGCGGACAGGGGGGTGAAAAACTGTTTTTT CASSLDVSGQGGEKLFF TRBJ1-4 17 TRBV5-1 TRBD1 NA
TGTGCCAGCGGACCCGACAGGGGGCATGGTCAGCCCCAGCATTTT CASGPDRGHGQPQHF TRBJ1-5 15 TRBV27 TRBD1 many
TGTGCCAGCAGTTACGCAGGGGAGGATGGCTACACCTTC CASSYAGEDGYTF TRBJ1-2 13 TRBV6-5 NA many
TGTGCCAGCAGTGACAGGGGGCTTTATGGCTACACCTTC CASSDRGLYGYTF TRBJ1-2 13 TRBV6-1 TRBD1 many
TGTGCCAGCAGCTTATACGTGAACACTGAAGCTTTCTTT CASSLYVNTEAFF TRBJ1-1 13 TRBV7-2 NA many
TGTGCCAGCAGCTTCTCCCAGGGAGGCAATGAGCAGTTCTTC CASSFSQGGNEQFF TRBJ2-1 14 TRBV7-6 NA many
TGTGCCAGCAGCGCCCTCGGGGGGGGATACAATGAGCAGTTCTTC CASSALGGGYNEQFF TRBJ2-1 15 TRBV9 TRBD2 many
TGCGCCAGCAGCTTGGGACAGGGGGACACCGGGGAGCTGTTTTTT CASSLGQGDTGELFF TRBJ2-2 15 TRBV5-1 TRBD1 NA
TGCGCCAGCAGCTTGGTGGCAGGAGGACAACGTGAGCAGTTCTTC CASSLVAGGQREQFF TRBJ2-1 15 TRBV5-1 NA many
TGTGCCAGCAGTCTCCCCGGGACAGGACTTGAAGCTTTCTTT CASSLPGTGLEAFF TRBJ1-1 14 TRBV6-2/TRBV6-3 TRBD1 many
TGTGCCAGCAGCTTCGTAGCGGGGGCGCACACAGATACGCAGTATTTT CASSFVAGAHTDTQYF TRBJ2-3 16 TRBV5-6 TRBD2 many
TGTGCCAGCAGTGAAATGACAGTAGCCAAAAACATTCAGTACTTC CASSEMTVAKNIQYF TRBJ2-4 15 TRBV2 NA many
TGTGCCATCAGTGAGTTGACAGCCAGCACAGATACGCAGTATTTT CAISELTASTDTQYF TRBJ2-3 15 TRBV10-3 NA many
TGTGCCAGCAGCCGCCCGACAGGTCGGAATCAGCCCCAGCATTTT CASSRPTGRNQPQHF TRBJ1-5 15 TRBV28 NA many
TGTGCCATCAGTGAGTCCGGGACACCTTCTAATCAGCCCCAGCATTTT CAISESGTPSNQPQHF TRBJ1-5 16 TRBV10-3 NA many
TGTGCCAGCAGCCCGGGACTAGCGGGTCGGAACACCGGGGAGCTGTTTTTT CASSPGLAGRNTGELFF TRBJ2-2 17 TRBV3-1 TRBD2 many
TGTGCCAGCAGCTTGCGGGACAGGGAAGCTGGCTACACCTTC CASSLRDREAGYTF TRBJ1-2 14 TRBV5-5 TRBD1 many
TGTGCCATCAGTGAGTCGGGCTTGGGCAATCAGCCCCAGCATTTT CAISESGLGNQPQHF TRBJ1-5 15 TRBV10-3 NA NA
TGCAGTGCTATTGGTCTTGGCAGGGCCACCGGGGAGCTGTTTTTT CSAIGLGRATGELFF TRBJ2-2 15 TRBV20-1 NA many
TGCAGCGTGAGACATTCTACCTACGAGCAGTACTTC CSVRHSTYEQYF TRBJ2-7 12 TRBV29-1 NA many
TGCGCCAGCAGCTTGGACGGGGCGTCTGGAAACACCATATATTTT CASSLDGASGNTIYF TRBJ1-3 15 TRBV5-1 NA many